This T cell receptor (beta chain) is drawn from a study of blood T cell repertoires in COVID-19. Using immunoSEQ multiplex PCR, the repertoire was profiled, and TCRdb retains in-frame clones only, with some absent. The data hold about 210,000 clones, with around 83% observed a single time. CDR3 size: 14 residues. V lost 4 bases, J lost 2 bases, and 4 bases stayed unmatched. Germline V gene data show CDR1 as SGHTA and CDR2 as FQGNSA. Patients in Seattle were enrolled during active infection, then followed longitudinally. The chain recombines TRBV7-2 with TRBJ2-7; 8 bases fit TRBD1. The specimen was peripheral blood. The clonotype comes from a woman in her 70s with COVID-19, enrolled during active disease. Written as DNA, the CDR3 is TGTGCCAGCAGCTACCAGGGGGCAACCTACGAGCAGTACTTC. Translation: CASSYQGATYEQYF.